A selection of T cell receptor beta chains follows, all from one sample in a study of T cells in localized non-small cell lung cancer. Profiling relied on immunoSEQ multiplex PCR, and the TCRdb table lists in-frame clones only, not all of them. This repertoire shows about 77,000 clones, 70% to 90% found once; its top ten account for approximately 22%. The sequenced sample was peripheral blood, obtained before any cancer treatment. Receptor source: a woman between 35 and 70 years old with stage I squamous cell lung carcinoma. Both conserved end residues are trimmed from each CDR3.

j_call: TRBJ1-2
cdr3_length: 13
v_call: TRBV5-4
cdr3_aa: ASSLPGTGVDGYT

j_call: TRBJ1-2
cdr3_length: 10
v_call: TRBV6-5
cdr3_aa: ATRTGRGGYT

j_call: TRBJ1-2
cdr3_length: 10
v_call: TRBV2
cdr3_aa: ASKAEYYGYT

j_call: TRBJ1-3
cdr3_length: 9
v_call: TRBV7-9
cdr3_aa: ASGAENTIY

j_call: TRBJ1-4
cdr3_length: 12
v_call: TRBV9
cdr3_aa: ASSVGEGYEKLF

j_call: TRBJ1-1
cdr3_length: 10
v_call: TRBV29-1
cdr3_aa: SARDRSTEAF

j_call: TRBJ2-1
cdr3_length: 12
v_call: TRBV27
cdr3_aa: ASSFVQGAAEQF

j_call: TRBJ1-2
cdr3_length: 10
v_call: TRBV6-1
cdr3_aa: ASSERELGYT

j_call: TRBJ1-2
cdr3_length: 12
v_call: TRBV5-1
cdr3_aa: ASSLGGSSYGYT

j_call: TRBJ2-5
cdr3_length: 16
v_call: TRBV19
cdr3_aa: ASSPGTSGGPHQETQY

j_call: TRBJ1-5
cdr3_length: 13
v_call: TRBV6-1
cdr3_aa: ASSITGDSNQPQH

j_call: TRBJ2-7
cdr3_length: 14
v_call: TRBV7-2
cdr3_aa: ASSLKGLAGPYEQY

j_call: TRBJ1-6
cdr3_length: 14
v_call: TRBV2
cdr3_aa: ASRLDSGIGNSPLH

j_call: TRBJ2-5
cdr3_length: 11
v_call: TRBV10-3
cdr3_aa: AISERQQETQY

j_call: TRBJ1-4
cdr3_length: 14
v_call: TRBV6-6
cdr3_aa: ASSYHDRGKNEKLF

j_call: TRBJ1-4
cdr3_length: 11
v_call: TRBV2
cdr3_aa: ASRGQPNEKLF

j_call: TRBJ1-6
cdr3_length: 12
v_call: TRBV6-4
cdr3_aa: ASSAGTGPSPLH

j_call: TRBJ1-1
cdr3_length: 11
v_call: TRBV5-1
cdr3_aa: ASSLSRDTEAF

j_call: TRBJ1-1
cdr3_length: 14
v_call: TRBV10-3
cdr3_aa: AISDGQGGMNTEAF

j_call: TRBJ2-7
cdr3_length: 9
v_call: TRBV23-1
cdr3_aa: ASSQSIEQY

j_call: TRBJ2-1
cdr3_length: 14
v_call: TRBV11-2
cdr3_aa: ASSLDWDWGRNEQF